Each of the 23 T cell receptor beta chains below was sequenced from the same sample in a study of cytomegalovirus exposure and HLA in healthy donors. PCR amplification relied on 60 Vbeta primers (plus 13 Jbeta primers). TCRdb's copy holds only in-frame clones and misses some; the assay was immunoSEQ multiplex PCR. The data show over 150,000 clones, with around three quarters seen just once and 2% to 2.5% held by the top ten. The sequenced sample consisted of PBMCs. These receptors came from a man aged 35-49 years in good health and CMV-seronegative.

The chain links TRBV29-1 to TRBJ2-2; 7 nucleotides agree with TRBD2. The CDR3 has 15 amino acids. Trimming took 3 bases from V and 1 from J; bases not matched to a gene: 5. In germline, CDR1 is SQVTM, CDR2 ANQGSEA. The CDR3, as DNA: TGCAGCGTTGAGAATCCTAGCGGGAACACCGGGGAGCTGTTTTTT. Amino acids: CSVENPSGNTGELFF.

The CDR3 sequence: CASSNLGGAHLEAFF. In DNA, the CDR3 is TGTGCCAGCAGTAACCTTGGCGGGGCGCATCTTGAAGCTTTCTTT. The chain carries TRBV28 and TRBJ1-1; tentatively, D is TRBD1 (5 bases). This CDR3 contains 15 residues. Trimming took 5 bases from V and 7 from J, leaving 20 bases between them. Germline values: CDR1 MDHEN, CDR2 SYDVKM.

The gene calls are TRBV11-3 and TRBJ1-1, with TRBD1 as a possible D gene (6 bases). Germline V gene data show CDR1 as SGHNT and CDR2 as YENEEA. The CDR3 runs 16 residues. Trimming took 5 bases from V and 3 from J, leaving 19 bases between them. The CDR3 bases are TGTGCCAGCAGCGCAGCCGGTAGCGAGGGGGACACTGAAGCTTTCTTT. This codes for CASSAAGSEGDTEAFF.

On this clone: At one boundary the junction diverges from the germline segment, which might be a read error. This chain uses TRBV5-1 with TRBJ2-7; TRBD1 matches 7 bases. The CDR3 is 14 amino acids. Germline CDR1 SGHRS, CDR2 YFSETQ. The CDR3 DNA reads TGTGCCAGCAGCTTGGGCCCCACAGGGGTCGAGCAGTACTTC. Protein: CASSLGPTGVEQYF.

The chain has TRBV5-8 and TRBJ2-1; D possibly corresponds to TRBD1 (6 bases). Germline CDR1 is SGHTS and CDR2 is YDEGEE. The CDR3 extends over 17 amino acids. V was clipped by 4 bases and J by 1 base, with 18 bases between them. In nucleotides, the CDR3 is TGTGCCAGCAGCGGGGACAATGGAGTAAAGTCCTACAATGAGCAGTTCTTC. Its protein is CASSGDNGVKSYNEQFF.

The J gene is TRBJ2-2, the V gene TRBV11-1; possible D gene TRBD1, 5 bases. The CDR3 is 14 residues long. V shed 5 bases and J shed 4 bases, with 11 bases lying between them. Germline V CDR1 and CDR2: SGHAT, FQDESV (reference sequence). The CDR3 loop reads CASSGDRSTGELFF. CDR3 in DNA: TGTGCCAGCAGCGGCGACAGATCCACCGGGGAGCTGTTTTTT.

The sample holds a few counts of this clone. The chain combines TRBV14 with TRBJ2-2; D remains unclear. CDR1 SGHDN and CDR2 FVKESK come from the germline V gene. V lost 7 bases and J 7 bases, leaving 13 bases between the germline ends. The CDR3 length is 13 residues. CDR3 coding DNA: TGTGCCAGCACTGGCAGTAGCCGCGGGGAGCTGTTTTTT. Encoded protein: CASTGSSRGELFF. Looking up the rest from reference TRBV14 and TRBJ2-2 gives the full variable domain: EAGVTQFPSHSVIEKGQTVTLRCDPISGHDNLYWYRRVMGKEIKFLLHFVKESKQDESGMPNNRFLAERTGGTYSTLKVQPAELEDSGVYFCASTGSSRGELFFGEGSRLTVL.

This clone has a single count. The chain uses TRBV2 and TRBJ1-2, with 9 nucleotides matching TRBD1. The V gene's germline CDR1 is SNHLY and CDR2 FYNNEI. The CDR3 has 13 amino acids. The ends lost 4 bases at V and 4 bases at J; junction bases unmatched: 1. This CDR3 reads CASSVDRGYGYTF. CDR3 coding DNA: TGTGCCAGCAGTGTGGACAGGGGCTATGGCTACACCTTC.

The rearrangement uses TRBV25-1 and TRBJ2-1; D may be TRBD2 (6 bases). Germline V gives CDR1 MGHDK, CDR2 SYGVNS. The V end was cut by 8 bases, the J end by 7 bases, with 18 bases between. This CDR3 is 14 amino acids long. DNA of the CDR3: TGTGCCAGCGCCGGGACTCACCGGGTGAATGAGCAGTTCTTC. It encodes CASAGTHRVNEQFF. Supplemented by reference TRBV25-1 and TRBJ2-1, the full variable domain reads EADIYQTPRYLVIGTGKKITLECSQTMGHDKMYWYQQDPGMELHLIHYSYGVNSTEKGDLSSESTVSRIRTEHFPLTLESARPSHTSQYLCASAGTHRVNEQFFGPGTRLTVL.

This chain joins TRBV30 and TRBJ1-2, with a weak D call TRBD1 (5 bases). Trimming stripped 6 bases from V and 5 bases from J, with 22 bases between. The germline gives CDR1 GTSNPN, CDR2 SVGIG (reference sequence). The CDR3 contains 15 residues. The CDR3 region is CACPGAGNFPYGYTF. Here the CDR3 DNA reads TGTGCCTGCCCTGGGGCAGGGAATTTTCCTTATGGCTACACCTTC.

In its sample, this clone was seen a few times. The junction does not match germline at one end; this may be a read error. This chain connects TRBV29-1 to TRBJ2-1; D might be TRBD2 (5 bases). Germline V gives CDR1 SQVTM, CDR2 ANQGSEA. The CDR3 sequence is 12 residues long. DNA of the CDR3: TGCAGCGCCATATCAGGACTCGTCCATGTGGTCTTC. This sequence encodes CSAISGLVHVVF.

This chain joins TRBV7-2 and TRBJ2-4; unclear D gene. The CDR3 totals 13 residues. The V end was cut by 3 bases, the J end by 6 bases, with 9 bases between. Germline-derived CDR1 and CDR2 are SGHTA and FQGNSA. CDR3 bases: TGTGCCAGCAGCTTGAACGGTGGAAACATTCAGTACTTC. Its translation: CASSLNGGNIQYF. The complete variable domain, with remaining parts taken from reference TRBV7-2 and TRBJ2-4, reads GAGVSQSPSNKVTEKGKDVELRCDPISGHTALYWYRQSLGQGLEFLIYFQGNSAPDKSGLPSDRFSAERTGGSVSTLTIQRTQQEDSAVYLCASSLNGGNIQYFGAGTRLSVL.

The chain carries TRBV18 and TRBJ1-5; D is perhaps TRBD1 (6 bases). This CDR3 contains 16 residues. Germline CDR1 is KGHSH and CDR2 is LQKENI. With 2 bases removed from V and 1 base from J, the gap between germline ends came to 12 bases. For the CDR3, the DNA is TGTGCCAGCTCACCAATTGCAGGGGTAAGCAATCAGCCCCAGCATTTT. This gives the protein CASSPIAGVSNQPQHF.

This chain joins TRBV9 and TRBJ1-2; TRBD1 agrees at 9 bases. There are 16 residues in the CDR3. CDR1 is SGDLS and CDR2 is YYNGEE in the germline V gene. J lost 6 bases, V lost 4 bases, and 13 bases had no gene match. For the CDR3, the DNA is TGTGCCAGCAGCTTGCGGACAGGGGAGCATTTCGATGGCTACACCTTC. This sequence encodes CASSLRTGEHFDGYTF.

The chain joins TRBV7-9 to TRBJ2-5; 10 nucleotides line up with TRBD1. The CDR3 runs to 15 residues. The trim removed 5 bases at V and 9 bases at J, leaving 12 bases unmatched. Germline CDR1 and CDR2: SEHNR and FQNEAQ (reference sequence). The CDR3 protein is CASSPGQGPQGAQYF. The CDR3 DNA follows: TGTGCCAGCAGCCCGGGACAGGGGCCCCAAGGGGCCCAGTACTTC.

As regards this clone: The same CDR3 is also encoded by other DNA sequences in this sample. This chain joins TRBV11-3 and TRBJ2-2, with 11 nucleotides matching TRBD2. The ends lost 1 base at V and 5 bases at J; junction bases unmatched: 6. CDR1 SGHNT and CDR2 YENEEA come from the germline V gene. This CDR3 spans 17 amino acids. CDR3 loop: CASSLGGLAVTTGELFF. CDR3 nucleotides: TGTGCCAGCAGCTTAGGGGGACTAGCGGTAACGACCGGGGAGCTGTTTTTT.

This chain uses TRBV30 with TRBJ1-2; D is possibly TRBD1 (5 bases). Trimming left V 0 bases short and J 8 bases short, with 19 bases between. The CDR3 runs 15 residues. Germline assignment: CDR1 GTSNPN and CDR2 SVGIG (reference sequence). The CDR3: CAWSVLRGNRRGYTF. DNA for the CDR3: TGTGCCTGGAGTGTACTAAGGGGAAATCGACGAGGCTACACCTTC.

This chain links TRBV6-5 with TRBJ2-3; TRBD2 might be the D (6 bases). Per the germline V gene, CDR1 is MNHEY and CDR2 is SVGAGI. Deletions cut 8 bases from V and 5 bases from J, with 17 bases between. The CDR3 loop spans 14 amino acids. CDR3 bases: TGTGCCAGCCTTAGGGCTAGCGTTCAAGATACGCAGTATTTT. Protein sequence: CASLRASVQDTQYF.

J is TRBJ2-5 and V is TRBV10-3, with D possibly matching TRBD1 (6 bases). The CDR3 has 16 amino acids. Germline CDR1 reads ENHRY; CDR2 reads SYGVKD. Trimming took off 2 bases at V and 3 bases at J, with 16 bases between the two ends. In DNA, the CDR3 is TGTGCCATCAGTGAGCATCGGGCAGGGGCGGAAGAGACCCAGTACTTC. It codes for CAISEHRAGAEETQYF.

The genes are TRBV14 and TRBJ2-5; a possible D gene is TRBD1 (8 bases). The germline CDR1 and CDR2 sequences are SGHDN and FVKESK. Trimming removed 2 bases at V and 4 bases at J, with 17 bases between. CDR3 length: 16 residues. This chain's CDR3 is CASSQQRTGRGETQYF. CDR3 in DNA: TGTGCCAGCAGCCAACAACGGACAGGGAGGGGAGAGACCCAGTACTTC.

In DNA form, the CDR3 reads TGTGCCAGTAGTATAGATCGGTGGGGACAGGGCTACGAGCAGTACTTC. Protein product: CASSIDRWGQGYEQYF. The J gene is TRBJ2-7, the V gene TRBV19, with 9 positions matching TRBD1. Germline V gives CDR1 LNHDA, CDR2 SQIVND (reference sequence). The CDR3 is 16 amino acids. Germline trimming cut 0 bases from V and 3 bases from J; bases unmatched to any gene: 6.

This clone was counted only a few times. This CDR3 is CASSLVTSKTGELFF. CDR3 in DNA: TGTGCCAGCAGCTTAGTCACTAGCAAGACCGGGGAGCTGTTTTTT. V gene TRBV7-2 combines with J gene TRBJ2-2; D perhaps matches TRBD2 (6 bases). The V gene's germline CDR1 is SGHTA and CDR2 FQGNSA. V shed 1 base and J shed 5 bases, with 11 bases lying between them. This CDR3 region has 15 residues.

CDR3 sequence (DNA): TGTGCCAGCAGCAGAGGGCTGGGGACAGCTAAAGAGACCCAGTACTTC. It translates to CASSRGLGTAKETQYF. V and J are TRBV27 and TRBJ2-5; TRBD1 agrees at 7 bases. Germline CDR1 is MNHEY and CDR2 is SMNVEV (reference sequence). V shed 6 bases, J shed 3 bases, and the junction held 13 bases outside the gene matches. The CDR3 has 16 residues.